This T cell receptor (beta chain) was sequenced in a study of OX40 agonist ivuxolimab in advanced cancers. Anyone with autoimmune disease history or systemic immunosuppression was excluded. Using immunoSEQ multiplex PCR, the repertoire was profiled, and TCRdb retains in-frame clones only, with some absent. The table has some 66,000 clones, around four fifths seen once. This sample comprised CD4+ or CD8+ T cells sorted from blood, obtained in a trial of the OX40 agonist ivuxolimab. The source is an adult with an advanced solid tumor such as melanoma, head and neck, liver or kidney cancer.

This CDR3 reads CASSLDGTFTDTQYF. As DNA, the CDR3 is TGTGCCAGCAGCCTAGACGGGACCTTCACAGATACGCAGTATTTT. The chain combines TRBV28 with TRBJ2-3, with D possibly called TRBD1 or TRBD2 (5 bases each). The CDR3 consists of 15 residues. CDR1 and CDR2 from the germline V gene are MDHEN and SYDVKM. V gave up 6 bases and J gave up 2 bases, with 15 bases separating them.